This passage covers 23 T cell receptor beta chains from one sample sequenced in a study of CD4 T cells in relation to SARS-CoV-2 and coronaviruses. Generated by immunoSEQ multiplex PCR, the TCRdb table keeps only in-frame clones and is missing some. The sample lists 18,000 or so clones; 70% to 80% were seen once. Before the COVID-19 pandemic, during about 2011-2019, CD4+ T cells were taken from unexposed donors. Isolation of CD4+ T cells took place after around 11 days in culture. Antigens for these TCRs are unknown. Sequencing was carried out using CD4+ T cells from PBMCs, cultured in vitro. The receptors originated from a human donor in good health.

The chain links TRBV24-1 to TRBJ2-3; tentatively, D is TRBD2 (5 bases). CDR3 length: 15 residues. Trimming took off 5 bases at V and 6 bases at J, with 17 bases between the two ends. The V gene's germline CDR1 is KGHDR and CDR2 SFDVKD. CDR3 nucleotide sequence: TGTGCCACCAGTGGAAGTGGGAGCCTCGTGGATACGCAGTATTTT. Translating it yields CATSGSGSLVDTQYF.

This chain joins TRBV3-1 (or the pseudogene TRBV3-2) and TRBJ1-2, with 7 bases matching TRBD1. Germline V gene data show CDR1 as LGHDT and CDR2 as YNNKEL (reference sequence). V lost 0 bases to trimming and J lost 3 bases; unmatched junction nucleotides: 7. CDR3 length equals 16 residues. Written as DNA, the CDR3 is TGTGCCAGCAGCCAAGAAGCGGGACAGAGGGACTATGGCTACACCTTC. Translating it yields CASSQEAGQRDYGYTF.

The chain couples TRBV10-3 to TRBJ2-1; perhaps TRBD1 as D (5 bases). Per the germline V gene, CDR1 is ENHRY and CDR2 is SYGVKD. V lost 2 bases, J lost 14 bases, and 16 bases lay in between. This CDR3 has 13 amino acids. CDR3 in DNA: TGTGCCATCAGTGAGACAACAGGAGAGGTTAAGTTCTTC. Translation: CAISETTGEVKFF.

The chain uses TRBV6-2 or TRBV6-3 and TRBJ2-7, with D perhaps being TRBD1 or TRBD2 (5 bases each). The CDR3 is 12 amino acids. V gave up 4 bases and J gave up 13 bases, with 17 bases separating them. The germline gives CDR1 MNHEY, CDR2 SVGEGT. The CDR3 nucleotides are TGTGCCAGCAGTTCCCCCGGACAAGGGAGATACTTC. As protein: CASSSPGQGRYF.

The CDR3 DNA reads as TGTGCCAGCAGCCGGGGGAACTACGAGCAGTACTTC. Amino acids: CASSRGNYEQYF. The chain combines TRBV3-1 (or the pseudogene TRBV3-2) with TRBJ2-7; D is perhaps TRBD1 or TRBD2 (5 bases each). The CDR3 loop spans 12 amino acids. CDR1 and CDR2 from the germline V gene are LGHDT and YNNKEL (reference sequence). The V gene lost 4 bases and the J gene lost 3 bases, with 7 bases spanning the gap.

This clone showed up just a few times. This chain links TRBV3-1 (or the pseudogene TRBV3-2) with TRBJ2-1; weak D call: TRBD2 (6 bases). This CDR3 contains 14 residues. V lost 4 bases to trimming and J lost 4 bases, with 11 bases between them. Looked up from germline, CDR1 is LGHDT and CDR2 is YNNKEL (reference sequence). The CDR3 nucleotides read TGTGCCAGCAGCCCGACTAGGTCGTACAATGAGCAGTTCTTC. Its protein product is CASSPTRSYNEQFF.

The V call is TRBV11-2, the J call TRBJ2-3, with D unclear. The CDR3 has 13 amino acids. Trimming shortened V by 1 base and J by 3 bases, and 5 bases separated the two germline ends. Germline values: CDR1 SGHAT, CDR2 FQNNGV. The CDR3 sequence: CASSLGNTDTQYF. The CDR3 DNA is TGTGCCAGCAGCTTAGGAAATACAGATACGCAGTATTTT.

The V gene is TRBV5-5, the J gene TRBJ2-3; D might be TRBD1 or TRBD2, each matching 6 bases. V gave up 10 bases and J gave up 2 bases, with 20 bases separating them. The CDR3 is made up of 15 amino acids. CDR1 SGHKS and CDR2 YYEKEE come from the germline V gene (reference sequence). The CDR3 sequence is CASDFRGQVTDTQYF. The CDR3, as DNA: TGTGCCTCCGACTTCCGGGGGCAGGTCACAGATACGCAGTATTTT. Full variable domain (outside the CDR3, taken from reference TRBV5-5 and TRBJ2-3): DAGVTQSPTHLIKTRGQQVTLRCSPISGHKSVSWYQQVLGQGPQFIFQYYEKEERGRGNFPDRFSARQFPNYSSELNVNALLLGDSALYLCASDFRGQVTDTQYFGPGTRLTVL.

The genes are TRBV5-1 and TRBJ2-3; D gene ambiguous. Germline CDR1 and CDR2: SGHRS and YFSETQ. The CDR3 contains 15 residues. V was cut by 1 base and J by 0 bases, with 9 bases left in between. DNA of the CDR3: TGCGCCAGCAGCTTGAACCCACATAGCACAGATACGCAGTATTTT. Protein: CASSLNPHSTDTQYF.

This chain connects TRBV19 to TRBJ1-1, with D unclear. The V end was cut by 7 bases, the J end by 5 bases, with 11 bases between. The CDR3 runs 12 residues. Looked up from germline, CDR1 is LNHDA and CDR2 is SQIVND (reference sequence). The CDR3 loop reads CASTRGWTEAFF. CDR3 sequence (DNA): TGTGCCAGTACACGCGGGTGGACTGAAGCTTTCTTT.

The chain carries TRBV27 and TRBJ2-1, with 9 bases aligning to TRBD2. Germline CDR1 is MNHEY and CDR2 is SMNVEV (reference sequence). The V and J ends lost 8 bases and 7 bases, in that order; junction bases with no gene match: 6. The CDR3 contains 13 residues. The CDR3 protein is CASLPSGGNEQFF. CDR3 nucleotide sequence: TGTGCCAGCTTACCGAGCGGGGGGAATGAGCAGTTCTTC.

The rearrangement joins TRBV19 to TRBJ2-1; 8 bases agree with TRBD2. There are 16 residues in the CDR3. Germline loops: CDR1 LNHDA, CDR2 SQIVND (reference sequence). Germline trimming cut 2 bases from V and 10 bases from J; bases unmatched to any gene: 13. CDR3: CASSIRSGSKTIEQFF. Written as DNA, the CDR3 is TGTGCCAGTAGTATACGGAGCGGGAGTAAAACAATCGAGCAGTTCTTC.

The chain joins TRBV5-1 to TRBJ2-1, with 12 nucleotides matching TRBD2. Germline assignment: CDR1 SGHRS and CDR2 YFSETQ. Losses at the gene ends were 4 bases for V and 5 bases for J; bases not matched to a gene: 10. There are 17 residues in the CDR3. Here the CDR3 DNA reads TGCGCCAGCAGCCCTGGGCTAGCGGGAGGGTCGGACAATGAGCAGTTCTTC. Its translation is CASSPGLAGGSDNEQFF.

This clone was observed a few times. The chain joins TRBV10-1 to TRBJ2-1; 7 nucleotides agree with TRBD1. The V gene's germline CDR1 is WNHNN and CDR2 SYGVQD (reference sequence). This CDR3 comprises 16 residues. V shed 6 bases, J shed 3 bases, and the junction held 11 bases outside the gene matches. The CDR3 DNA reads TGCGCCAGCAGCTCCACCGGGACAGCTAGCTACAATGAGCAGTTCTTC. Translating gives CASSSTGTASYNEQFF.

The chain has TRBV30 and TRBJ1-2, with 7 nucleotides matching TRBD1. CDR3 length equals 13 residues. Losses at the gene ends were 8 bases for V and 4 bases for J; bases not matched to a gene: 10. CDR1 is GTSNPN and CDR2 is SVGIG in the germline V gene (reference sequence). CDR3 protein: CAATGDNFYGYTF. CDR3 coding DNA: TGTGCCGCAACAGGGGATAATTTCTATGGCTACACCTTC.

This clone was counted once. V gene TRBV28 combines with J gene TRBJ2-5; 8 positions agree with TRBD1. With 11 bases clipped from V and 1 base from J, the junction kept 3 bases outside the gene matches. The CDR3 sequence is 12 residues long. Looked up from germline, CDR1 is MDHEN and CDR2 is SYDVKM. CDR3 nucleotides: TGTGCCGCGACAGGGGTCCAAGAGACCCAGTACTTC. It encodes CAATGVQETQYF.

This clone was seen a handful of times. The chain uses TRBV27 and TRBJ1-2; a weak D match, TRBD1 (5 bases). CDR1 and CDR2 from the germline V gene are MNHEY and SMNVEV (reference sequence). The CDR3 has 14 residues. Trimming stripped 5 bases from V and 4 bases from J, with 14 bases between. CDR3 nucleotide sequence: TGTGCCAGCAGTCGCGGGACGGGACTCTATGGCTACACCTTC. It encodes CASSRGTGLYGYTF.

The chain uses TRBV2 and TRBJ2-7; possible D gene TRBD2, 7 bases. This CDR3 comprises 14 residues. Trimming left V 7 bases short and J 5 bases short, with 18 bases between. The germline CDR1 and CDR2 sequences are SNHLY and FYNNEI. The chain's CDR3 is CASNLGGGTNEQYF. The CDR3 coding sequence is TGTGCCAGCAACCTAGGGGGGGGAACCAACGAGCAGTACTTC.

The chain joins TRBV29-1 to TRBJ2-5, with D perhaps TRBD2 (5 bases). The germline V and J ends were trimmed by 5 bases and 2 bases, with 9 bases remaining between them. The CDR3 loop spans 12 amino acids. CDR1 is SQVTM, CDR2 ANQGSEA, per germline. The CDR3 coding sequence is TGCAGCGTTCGAGGGCTACAAGAGACCCAGTACTTC. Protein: CSVRGLQETQYF.

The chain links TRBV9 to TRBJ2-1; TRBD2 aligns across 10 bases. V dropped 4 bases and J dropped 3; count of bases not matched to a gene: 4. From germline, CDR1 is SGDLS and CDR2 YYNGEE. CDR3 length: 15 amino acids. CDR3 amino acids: CASSLTSGIYNEQFF. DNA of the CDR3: TGTGCCAGCAGCTTAACTAGCGGGATCTACAATGAGCAGTTCTTC.

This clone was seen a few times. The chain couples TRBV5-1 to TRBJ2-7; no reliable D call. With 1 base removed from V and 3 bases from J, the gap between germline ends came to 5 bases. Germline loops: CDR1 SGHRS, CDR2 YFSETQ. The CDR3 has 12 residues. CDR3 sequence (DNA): TGCGCCAGCAGCTTGCAGAGCTACGAGCAGTACTTC. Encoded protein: CASSLQSYEQYF.

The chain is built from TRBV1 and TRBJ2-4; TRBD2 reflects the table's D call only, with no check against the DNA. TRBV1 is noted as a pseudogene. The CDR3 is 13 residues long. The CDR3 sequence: CTSSQEREGIQYF. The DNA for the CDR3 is TGCACCAGCAGCCAAGAGAGAGAGGGCATTCAGTACTTC.

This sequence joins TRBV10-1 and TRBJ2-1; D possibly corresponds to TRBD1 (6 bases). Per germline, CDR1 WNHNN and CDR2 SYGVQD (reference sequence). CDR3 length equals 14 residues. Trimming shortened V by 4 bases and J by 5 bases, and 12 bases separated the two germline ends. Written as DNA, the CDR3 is TGCGCCAGCAGTGCCGGACAGAAACACAATGAGCAGTTCTTC. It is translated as CASSAGQKHNEQFF.